These 5 T cell receptor beta chains share one sample of origin, sequenced in a study of shared clonotypes between healthy human individuals. Profiling relied on immunoSEQ multiplex PCR, and the TCRdb table lists in-frame clones only, not all of them. The sample holds about 980,000 clones, approximately 76% seen once. The source material was memory CD4+ T cells sorted from blood. As to subset: CD45RA-negative fraction. The receptors shown here come from a man younger than 30 in good health.

As regards this clone: The junction differs from germline at one of its ends, possibly a read error. The V and J genes are TRBV5-1 and TRBJ2-1; D is perhaps TRBD2 (5 bases). Germline V gene sequence: CDR1 SGHRS, CDR2 YFSETQ. This CDR3 region has 12 residues. The CDR3 DNA reads as TGCGCCAGCAGCCCGGGTGACTATAGGGTGATCTTC. Encoded protein: CASSPGDYRVIF. Full variable domain (remainder filled in from reference TRBV5-1 and TRBJ2-1): KAGVTQTPRYLIKTRGQQVTLSCSPISGHRSVSWYQQTPGQGLQFLFEYFSETQRNKGNFPGRFSGRQFSNSRSEMNVSTLELGDSALYLCASSPGDYRVIFGPGTRLTVL.

The chain couples TRBV19 to TRBJ1-2; a weak D match, TRBD1 (5 bases). This CDR3 comprises 13 residues. The germline V gene has CDR1 LNHDA and CDR2 SQIVND (reference sequence). V shed 8 bases and J shed 4 bases, with 14 bases lying between them. CDR3 in amino acids: CASYSRGFYGYTF. The CDR3 DNA is TGTGCCAGTTACAGTCGGGGCTTCTATGGCTACACCTTC.

The chain employs TRBV28 and TRBJ1-4; 9 bases line up with TRBD1. The CDR3 runs to 14 residues. Germline lookup yields CDR1 MDHEN and CDR2 SYDVKM. V lost 5 bases and J lost 10; bases outside the gene matches: 8. CDR3 protein: CASSTTGGAGKLFF. The CDR3 bases are TGTGCCAGCAGTACCACAGGGGGCGCGGGAAAACTGTTTTTT.

This chain connects TRBV29-1 to TRBJ2-7; the match to TRBD1 covers 11 bases. Germline V gives CDR1 SQVTM, CDR2 ANQGSEA. The CDR3 is made up of 12 amino acids. V lost 5 bases and J lost 11; bases outside the gene matches: 8. CDR3 DNA: TGCAGCGTTAGCCTTGGGGACAGGGGGGAGTACTTC. This encodes CSVSLGDRGEYF.

The chain employs TRBV12-5 and TRBJ2-1; 11 bases are a match to TRBD2. J lost 9 bases, V lost 7 bases, and 17 bases had no gene match. In germline, CDR1 is LGHNT, CDR2 FRNRAP. There are 17 residues in the CDR3. CDR3 coding DNA: TGTGCTAGTGAAATACCGGGACTAGCGGCCTCCCTCGGTGAGCAGTTCTTC. This codes for CASEIPGLAASLGEQFF.